Following are 23 T cell receptor beta chains from one sample sequenced in a study of cytomegalovirus exposure and HLA in healthy donors. Use of 60 Vbeta and 13 Jbeta primers characterized the PCR. Clones were read by immunoSEQ multiplex PCR, and TCRdb kept only the in-frame ones, dropping some. The sample holds 100,000 to 150,000 clones, about two thirds seen once. The sample taken for sequencing was PBMCs. The origin of the receptors is a man aged 25 to 40 in good health and CMV-seronegative.

V and J are TRBV2 and TRBJ2-1, with TRBD2 matching 16 bases. V trimming: 5 bases; J trimming: 2 bases; junction bases outside the gene matches: 6. Germline lookup yields CDR1 SNHLY and CDR2 FYNNEI. CDR3 size: 18 residues. In DNA, the CDR3 is TGTGCCAGCAGTCCCGGGACTAGCGGGGGGGATACCTACAATGAGCAGTTCTTC. Translating it yields CASSPGTSGGDTYNEQFF.

The rearrangement joins TRBV6-1 to TRBJ1-2, with 7 positions matching TRBD1. The V gene's germline CDR1 is MNHNS and CDR2 SASEGT. The V gene end was trimmed by 5 bases and the J gene end by 5 bases; junction bases not matched to a gene: 2. The CDR3 length is 12 residues. CDR3 amino acids: CASSRQGYGYTF. The DNA for the CDR3 is TGTGCCAGCAGTAGACAGGGTTATGGCTACACCTTC.

The chain couples TRBV30 to TRBJ2-1; D possibly corresponds to TRBD1 (5 bases). V lost 5 bases to trimming and J lost 7 bases, with 15 bases between them. The CDR3 spans 13 residues. Germline V gene lookup returns CDR1 GTSNPN and CDR2 SVGIG (reference sequence). CDR3 bases: TGTGCCTGGTCTGTGGGGCCAGGGAATGAGCAGTTCTTC. This gives the protein CAWSVGPGNEQFF.

This chain uses TRBV5-4 with TRBJ1-2; D perhaps matches TRBD1 (5 bases). V was pared by 2 bases and J by 6 bases, with 17 bases between. CDR3 length equals 15 residues. Germline assignment: CDR1 SGHNT and CDR2 YYREEE (reference sequence). The CDR3: CASSFPQGLEHGYTF. The CDR3 DNA follows: TGTGCCAGCAGCTTCCCGCAGGGATTAGAGCATGGCTACACCTTC.

This chain connects TRBV7-2 to TRBJ2-1, with D uncertain. The CDR3 contains 13 residues. CDR1 and CDR2 (germline): SGHTA, FQGNSA. V lost 3 bases to trimming and J lost 8 bases, with 11 bases between them. The CDR3 loop reads CASSFRVVDEQFF. The CDR3, as DNA: TGTGCCAGCAGCTTCCGGGTGGTCGATGAGCAGTTCTTC.

This clone was seen just once. CDR3 region: CASSPPRQVEAFF. CDR3 bases: TGTGCCAGCTCACCACCTAGACAGGTTGAAGCTTTCTTT. The chain joins TRBV18 to TRBJ1-1; D is perhaps TRBD1 (6 bases). Trimming left V 0 bases short and J 7 bases short, with 9 bases between. The CDR3 is 13 residues long. CDR1 and CDR2 from the germline V gene are KGHSH and LQKENI.

This chain connects TRBV5-4 to TRBJ2-2; 7 positions match TRBD1. There are 16 residues in the CDR3. Germline values: CDR1 SGHNT, CDR2 YYREEE (reference sequence). After removal of 2 bases from V and 3 bases from J, the junction contained 7 bases not matched to a gene. CDR3 in amino acids: CASSFPGGKYTGELFF. DNA for the CDR3: TGTGCCAGCAGCTTCCCAGGGGGAAAGTACACCGGGGAGCTGTTTTTT.

CDR3 region: CASSTGAVETQYF. The CDR3 region has the DNA TGTGCCAGCAGTACAGGGGCTGTTGAGACCCAGTACTTC. The chain is built from TRBV5-4 and TRBJ2-5; 7 bases are a match to TRBD1. The CDR3 runs to 13 residues. Germline trimming cut 5 bases from V and 5 bases from J; bases unmatched to any gene: 6. The germline CDR1 and CDR2 sequences are SGHNT and YYREEE (reference sequence).

V is TRBV6-5 and J is TRBJ2-5; 14 bases fit TRBD2. J lost 5 bases, V lost 7 bases, and 6 bases had no gene match. The CDR3 loop spans 15 amino acids. Germline CDR1 and CDR2: MNHEY and SVGAGI. CDR3 loop: CASTGLAGGGETQYF. The CDR3 coding sequence is TGTGCCAGCACAGGACTAGCGGGGGGCGGTGAGACCCAGTACTTC.

This chain uses TRBV5-1 with TRBJ2-1; 11 nucleotides agree with TRBD1. This CDR3 contains 16 residues. Looked up from germline, CDR1 is SGHRS and CDR2 is YFSETQ. V shed 1 base, J shed 4 bases, and the junction held 4 bases outside the gene matches. The DNA for the CDR3 is TGCGCCAGCAGCTTGAGGACAGGGGGCTTGTACAATGAGCAGTTCTTC. Encoded protein: CASSLRTGGLYNEQFF.

The rearrangement uses TRBV4-3 and TRBJ2-6; maybe TRBD2 (7 bases). The length of the CDR3 is 19 residues. CDR1 and CDR2 from the germline V gene are LGHNA and YSLEER. Trimming shortened V by 0 bases and J by 0 bases, and 15 bases separated the two germline ends. CDR3 bases: TGCGCCAGCAGCCAAGATTACGCGGGGGCCTTCTCTGGGGCCAACGTCCTGACTTTC. Translation gives CASSQDYAGAFSGANVLTF.

This clone has more than one count but fewer than ten. This chain joins TRBV6-5 and TRBJ1-5, with no clear D. The CDR3 is 15 residues long. Germline CDR1 and CDR2: MNHEY and SVGAGI. V was trimmed by 2 bases and J by 2 bases, leaving 10 bases between them. The CDR3 sequence: CASSYQVVGNQPQHF. The CDR3 region has the DNA TGTGCCAGCAGTTACCAGGTAGTGGGCAATCAGCCCCAGCATTTT.

The rearrangement links TRBV6-5 to TRBJ1-1; perhaps TRBD1 as D (6 bases). Germline-derived CDR1 and CDR2 are MNHEY and SVGAGI. V lost 0 bases, J lost 10 bases, and 15 bases lay in between. The CDR3 has 14 residues. CDR3 DNA sequence: TGTGCCAGCAGTTACTCGGGAGGGGGACCAGGAGCTTTCTTT. This sequence encodes CASSYSGGGPGAFF.

This clone occurred a few times. V gene TRBV2 combines with J gene TRBJ2-7; 13 bases line up with TRBD2. Per germline, CDR1 SNHLY and CDR2 FYNNEI. J was trimmed by 4 bases and V by 7 bases; bases with no gene match: 4. This CDR3 comprises 14 residues. Here the CDR3 reads CASNGLAGAYEQYF. CDR3 sequence (DNA): TGTGCCAGCAACGGACTAGCGGGGGCTTACGAGCAGTACTTC.

The rearrangement joins TRBV4-3 to TRBJ1-4; D gene unclear. Trimming pared 0 bases from V and 3 bases from J, leaving 14 bases between. The V gene's germline CDR1 is LGHNA and CDR2 YSLEER. The CDR3 has 17 residues. CDR3 residues: CASSQDKAGSPNEKLFF. CDR3 coding DNA: TGCGCCAGCAGCCAAGATAAGGCGGGGAGTCCTAATGAAAAACTGTTTTTT.

This chain joins TRBV6-1 and TRBJ2-7; TRBD1 matches at 9 bases. CDR3 length: 15 residues. After removal of 6 bases from V and 2 bases from J, the junction contained 8 bases not matched to a gene. Germline CDR1 and CDR2: MNHNS and SASEGT. The CDR3, as DNA: TGTGCCAGCAGGGTTTCCGGGACAGGGACCTACGAGCAGTACTTC. This codes for CASRVSGTGTYEQYF.

The chain joins TRBV7-2 to TRBJ2-1; TRBD2 matches at 10 bases. Germline-derived CDR1 and CDR2 are SGHTA and FQGNSA. Trimming at V came to 1 base and at J to 0 bases, leaving 3 bases not matched to a gene. This CDR3 has 17 amino acids. Here the CDR3 reads CASSLVRTSGSYNEQFF. In DNA form, the CDR3 reads TGTGCCAGCAGCTTAGTTAGGACTAGCGGCTCCTACAATGAGCAGTTCTTC.

V gene TRBV5-6 combines with J gene TRBJ2-2, with 11 bases matching TRBD1. The CDR3 spans 16 residues. Germline V gene sequence: CDR1 SGHDT, CDR2 YYEEEE. Unmatched junction bases numbered 6, after V lost 1 base and J lost 7 bases. The CDR3 DNA sequence: TGTGCCAGCAGCTTGCGGACAGGGGGCAGAATCGGGGAGCTGTTTTTT. Its translation: CASSLRTGGRIGELFF.

CDR3 in amino acids: CARDGGDKQETQYF. The CDR3 DNA reads TGTGCCAGGGACGGCGGGGATAAACAAGAGACCCAGTACTTC. The chain uses TRBV2 and TRBJ2-5, with D possibly matching TRBD2 (6 bases). CDR3 length: 14 residues. From germline, CDR1 is SNHLY and CDR2 FYNNEI. The V and J ends lost 9 bases and 2 bases respectively, with 16 bases between them. The whole variable domain, remainder taken from reference TRBV2 and TRBJ2-5, is EPEVTQTPSHQVTQMGQEVILRCVPISNHLYFYWYRQILGQKVEFLVSFYNNEISEKSEIFDDQFSVERPDGSNFTLKIRSTKLEDSAMYFCARDGGDKQETQYFGPGTRLLVL.

V usage is TRBV19 and J usage is TRBJ2-3; no reliable D call. Trimming removed 0 bases at V and 4 bases at J, with 8 bases between. This CDR3 is 14 amino acids long. CDR1 and CDR2 (germline): LNHDA, SQIVND (reference sequence). As DNA, the CDR3 is TGTGCCAGTAGTATAGACCAGGTTCCAGATACGCAGTATTTT. Translated, it gives CASSIDQVPDTQYF.

V usage is TRBV19 and J usage is TRBJ1-5; possibly TRBD1 for D (5 bases). V was cut by 4 bases and J by 2 bases, with 15 bases left in between. The CDR3 length is 16 residues. The germline V gene has CDR1 LNHDA and CDR2 SQIVND (reference sequence). The CDR3 DNA reads TGTGCCAGTAGTACCTCCCGGGGGGGTCGCAATCAGCCCCAGCATTTT. Translated: CASSTSRGGRNQPQHF.

The chain couples TRBV20-1 to TRBJ2-7; D gene uncertain. This CDR3 spans 11 amino acids. The V gene's germline CDR1 is DFQATT and CDR2 SNEGSKA (reference sequence). V shed 5 bases and J shed 2 bases, with 7 bases lying between them. CDR3 protein: CSAPSPYEQYF. The CDR3 DNA is TGCAGTGCTCCTTCCCCCTACGAGCAGTACTTC.

This clone was counted a single time. V is TRBV7-6 and J is TRBJ2-5; D perhaps matches TRBD2 (6 bases). Trimming stripped 0 bases from V and 7 bases from J, with 6 bases between. Germline lookup yields CDR1 SGHVS and CDR2 FNYEAQ. This CDR3 contains 12 residues. Here the CDR3 reads CASSLAGGTQYF. CDR3 bases: TGTGCCAGCAGCTTAGCGGGGGGGACCCAGTACTTC.